The T cell receptor beta chain under discussion was sequenced for a study of cytomegalovirus exposure and HLA in healthy donors. About the research overall: In an earlier analysis, some 110 million unique TCR beta sequences were found from approximately 170 million T cells. Findings of the study overall: In a later analysis, several top co-occurrence clusters appeared linked to parvovirus B19, influenza, CMV and Epstein-Barr virus. Altogether, 164 TCR beta chains were recorded as cytomegalovirus-associated.

The CDR3 spans 16 residues. The ends lost 0 bases at V and 7 bases at J; junction bases unmatched: 10. Germline loops: CDR1 SGHRS, CDR2 YFSETQ. Comments on this clone: The target antigen is unknown.

The PCR was carried out with 60 Vbeta primers and 13 Jbeta primers. The table came from immunoSEQ multiplex PCR; TCRdb's copy has only in-frame clones and leaves some out. Across some 140,000 clones, the top ten clones capture 1.5% to 2.5% of the sample. The V and J genes are TRBV5-1 and TRBJ2-7; 10 bases map to TRBD2. The TCR originated in an older woman in good health and CMV-seronegative. The source material was PBMCs. CDR3 bases: TGCGCCAGCAGCTTGGATCCGGCTAGCGGGGGTGAGGAGCAGTACTTC. Its protein product is CASSLDPASGGEEQYF.